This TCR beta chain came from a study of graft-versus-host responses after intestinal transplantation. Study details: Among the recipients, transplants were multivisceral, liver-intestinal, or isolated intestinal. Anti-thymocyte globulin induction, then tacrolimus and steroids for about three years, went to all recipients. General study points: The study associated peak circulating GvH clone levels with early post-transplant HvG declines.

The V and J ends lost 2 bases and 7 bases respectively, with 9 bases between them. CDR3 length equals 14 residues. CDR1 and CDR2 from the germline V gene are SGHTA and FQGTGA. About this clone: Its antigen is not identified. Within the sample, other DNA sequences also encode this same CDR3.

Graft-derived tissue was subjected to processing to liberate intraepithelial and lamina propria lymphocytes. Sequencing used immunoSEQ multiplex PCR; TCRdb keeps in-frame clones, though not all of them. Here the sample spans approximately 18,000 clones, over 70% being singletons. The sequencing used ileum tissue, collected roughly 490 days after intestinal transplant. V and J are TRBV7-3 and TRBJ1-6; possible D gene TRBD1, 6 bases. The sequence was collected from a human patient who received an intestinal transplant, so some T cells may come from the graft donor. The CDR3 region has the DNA TGTGCCAGCAGCTTAGGACAGACAAATTCACCCCTCCACTTT. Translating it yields CASSLGQTNSPLHF.